These 27 T cell receptor beta chains were sequenced from one sample in a study of blood T cell repertoires in COVID-19. Libraries were prepared by immunoSEQ multiplex PCR; TCRdb keeps only in-frame clonotypes and omits some of them. Of about 110,000 clones in the sample, more than 70% were seen once. The sequenced sample consisted of peripheral blood. The receptors here all came from a man between 35 and 55 years old with active or convalescent COVID-19.

The rearrangement links TRBV30 to TRBJ2-7, with TRBD1 matching over 10 bases. Trimming removed 2 bases from V and 5 bases from J; junction bases left unmatched: 6. The CDR3 has 14 amino acids. Germline CDR1 is GTSNPN and CDR2 is SVGIG (reference sequence). This CDR3 reads CAWSRGQGYHEQYF. The CDR3 region has the DNA TGTGCCTGGAGTCGGGGACAGGGGTATCACGAGCAGTACTTC.

V and J are TRBV10-3 and TRBJ2-5; the match to TRBD1 covers 7 bases. There are 14 residues in the CDR3. CDR1 is ENHRY and CDR2 is SYGVKD in the germline V gene. Trimming at V came to 4 bases and at J to 3 bases, leaving 5 bases not matched to a gene. The CDR3 coding sequence is TGTGCCATCAGTGGGGGGACAGACAAAGAGACCCAGTACTTC. Its translation: CAISGGTDKETQYF.

This sequence joins TRBV28 and TRBJ1-2; maybe TRBD1 (6 bases). The CDR3 is 13 amino acids. The germline CDR1 and CDR2 sequences are MDHEN and SYDVKM. Trimming cost V 8 bases and J 2 bases, with 12 bases left between them. CDR3: CASGEQGNYGYTF. The CDR3 nucleotides are TGTGCCAGCGGGGAACAGGGAAACTATGGCTACACCTTC.

This chain links TRBV9 with TRBJ2-5, with 8 bases that match TRBD2. CDR1 is SGDLS and CDR2 is YYNGEE in the germline V gene. V shed 0 bases, J shed 2 bases, and the junction held 6 bases outside the gene matches. The CDR3 is 16 residues long. The DNA of the CDR3 is TGTGCCAGCAGCGTAGCGGGGACTAGGGGACAAGAGACCCAGTACTTC. It translates to CASSVAGTRGQETQYF.

The genes are TRBV30 and TRBJ2-7, with TRBD2 matching 16 bases. The CDR3 spans 14 residues. The junction had 4 bases not matched to a gene; V was cut back by 5 bases and J by 6 bases. Germline CDR1 and CDR2: GTSNPN and SVGIG (reference sequence). The CDR3 region is CAWDGTSGRGEQYF. The CDR3 nucleotides read TGTGCCTGGGACGGGACTAGCGGGAGGGGCGAGCAGTACTTC.

The V call is TRBV4-1, the J call TRBJ2-2, with 9 bases identical to TRBD2. Germline lookup yields CDR1 MGHRA and CDR2 YSYEKL. The V gene end was trimmed by 2 bases and the J gene end by 5 bases; junction bases not matched to a gene: 15. The CDR3 is 19 amino acids. CDR3 amino acids: CASSQPSRLSSGRTGELFF. The CDR3, as DNA: TGCGCCAGCAGCCAACCCTCCCGTTTGAGTAGCGGGAGAACCGGGGAGCTGTTTTTT.

This chain uses TRBV3-1 (or the pseudogene TRBV3-2) with TRBJ2-7; perhaps TRBD2 as D (6 bases). Germline V gives CDR1 LGHDT, CDR2 YNNKEL (reference sequence). The germline V and J ends were trimmed by 3 bases and 3 bases, with 21 bases remaining between them. The CDR3 consists of 17 residues. CDR3 sequence (DNA): TGTGCCAGCAGCCATCGCTCTCCCCGGACTATAATCTACGAGCAGTACTTC. This translates into CASSHRSPRTIIYEQYF.

V is TRBV10-3 and J is TRBJ2-1, with 7 positions matching TRBD2. J was trimmed by 4 bases and V by 4 bases; bases with no gene match: 13. The germline CDR1 and CDR2 sequences are ENHRY and SYGVKD. The CDR3 is 17 amino acids. Here the CDR3 reads CAISGPPLAENYNEQFF. In DNA form, the CDR3 reads TGTGCCATCAGTGGGCCCCCCCTAGCGGAGAATTACAATGAGCAGTTCTTC.

The chain has TRBV6-2 or TRBV6-3 and TRBJ2-6; no reliable D call. V lost 5 bases to trimming and J lost 0 bases, with 5 bases between them. This CDR3 spans 14 amino acids. CDR1 MNHEY and CDR2 SVGEGT come from the germline V gene. The CDR3 coding sequence is TGTGCCAGCAGTATGCGCTCTGGGGCCAACGTCCTGACTTTC. Amino acids: CASSMRSGANVLTF.

This clone came up many times. The chain carries TRBV7-9 and TRBJ1-1; the D is unclear. Trimming took off 1 base at V and 2 bases at J, with 11 bases between the two ends. This CDR3 region has 15 residues. In germline, CDR1 is SEHNR, CDR2 FQNEAQ (reference sequence). CDR3 in amino acids: CASSLDGVTNTEAFF. CDR3 in DNA: TGTGCCAGCAGCTTAGACGGGGTTACCAACACTGAAGCTTTCTTT.

This chain uses TRBV27 with TRBJ2-5; no firm D call. Trimming removed 6 bases at V and 3 bases at J, with 5 bases between. Germline V gene data show CDR1 as MNHEY and CDR2 as SMNVEV (reference sequence). This CDR3 is 11 amino acids long. Written as DNA, the CDR3 is TGTGCCAGCAGACGGGAAGAGACCCAGTACTTC. Translated, it gives CASRREETQYF.

The gene calls are TRBV7-9 and TRBJ2-6, with D tentatively TRBD1 (5 bases). The germline V gene encodes CDR1 SEHNR and CDR2 FQNEAQ (reference sequence). The V gene lost 5 bases and the J gene lost 4 bases, with 21 bases spanning the gap. CDR3 size: 18 residues. The CDR3 spells CASSRAFDRADGANVLTF. The CDR3 bases are TGTGCCAGCAGCCGAGCCTTTGACAGAGCCGACGGGGCCAACGTCCTGACTTTC.

The V gene is TRBV6-5, the J gene TRBJ2-2; 7 bases are a match to TRBD2. After removal of 6 bases from V and 7 bases from J, the junction contained 11 bases not matched to a gene. This CDR3 has 15 amino acids. Looked up from germline, CDR1 is MNHEY and CDR2 is SVGAGI. The CDR3 nucleotides are TGTGCCAGCAGACGCGGACTAGAGAGGGGCGGGGAGCTGTTTTTT. Its translation is CASRRGLERGGELFF.

This rearrangement joins TRBV12-3 or TRBV12-4 to TRBJ2-7, with a tentative D call TRBD1 (5 bases). This CDR3 comprises 12 residues. The V and J ends lost 6 bases and 6 bases respectively, with 12 bases between them. The CDR3 loop is CASSRDGFEQYF. CDR3 in DNA: TGTGCCAGCAGCAGGGATGGTTTCGAGCAGTACTTC.

The chain is built from TRBV28 and TRBJ1-6, with unresolved D. The CDR3 covers 11 residues. The V gene's germline CDR1 is MDHEN and CDR2 SYDVKM. Trimming pared 6 bases from V and 7 bases from J, leaving 4 bases between. The CDR3 DNA is TGTGCCAGCAGAGCGAATTCACCCCTCCACTTT. Residues: CASRANSPLHF.

This clone was counted a single time. The chain recombines TRBV24-1 with TRBJ2-4; 9 bases match TRBD2. Per germline, CDR1 KGHDR and CDR2 SFDVKD. V dropped 3 bases and J dropped 0; count of bases not matched to a gene: 5. This CDR3 has 17 amino acids. The CDR3 loop is CATSDPRGGKAKNIQYF. The DNA of the CDR3 is TGTGCCACCAGTGATCCGCGGGGGGGAAAAGCCAAAAACATTCAGTACTTC.

The chain recombines TRBV5-1 with TRBJ2-5, with 10 bases fitting TRBD1. This CDR3 spans 14 amino acids. Germline lookup yields CDR1 SGHRS and CDR2 YFSETQ. V was pared by 6 bases and J by 5 bases, with 7 bases of the junction left unmatched. As DNA, the CDR3 is TGCGCCAGCACGGTTGGACAGGGGGGGGAGACCCAGTACTTC. Protein product: CASTVGQGGETQYF.

This sequence joins TRBV20-1 and TRBJ2-5, with a tentative D call TRBD2 (6 bases). Germline V CDR1 and CDR2: DFQATT, SNEGSKA (reference sequence). Trimming took off 4 bases at V and 13 bases at J, with 16 bases between the two ends. The CDR3 length is 11 residues. CDR3 bases: TGCAGTGCTACCCTCTTGTCTAGCGTGTACTTC. As protein: CSATLLSSVYF.

The chain employs TRBV10-1 and TRBJ1-2; unclear D gene. The germline V gene has CDR1 WNHNN and CDR2 SYGVQD (reference sequence). V lost 7 bases to trimming and J lost 2 bases, with 11 bases between them. The CDR3 extends over 13 amino acids. CDR3 amino acids: CASNAGRNYGYTF. The CDR3 nucleotides are TGCGCCAGCAACGCAGGCAGAAACTATGGCTACACCTTC.

The genes are TRBV28 and TRBJ1-5, with 7 bases lining up with TRBD1. Trimming took 6 bases from V and 2 from J; bases not matched to a gene: 7. This CDR3 is built from 15 residues. Germline CDR1 MDHEN, CDR2 SYDVKM. CDR3 sequence reads: CASRTQGEGNQPQHF. CDR3 nucleotides: TGTGCCAGCAGAACGCAGGGGGAGGGCAATCAGCCCCAGCATTTT. Using reference TRBV28 and TRBJ1-5 for the parts outside the CDR3, the full variable domain is DVKVTQSSRYLVKRTGEKVFLECVQDMDHENMFWYRQDPGLGLRLIYFSYDVKMKEKGDIPEGYSVSREKKERFSLILESASTNQTSMYLCASRTQGEGNQPQHFGDGTRLSIL.

CDR3 loop: CASSPSTIQETQYF. Written as DNA, the CDR3 is TGTGCCAGCTCACCATCGACTATTCAAGAGACCCAGTACTTC. V is TRBV18 and J is TRBJ2-5; the D gene is possibly TRBD2 (5 bases). Germline-derived CDR1 and CDR2 are KGHSH and LQKENI. V was shortened by 2 bases and J by 2 bases, with 9 bases between the two germline ends. The CDR3 is 14 amino acids.

This chain connects TRBV9 to TRBJ2-2; the match to TRBD2 covers 8 bases. Germline CDR1 is SGDLS and CDR2 is YYNGEE. V dropped 4 bases and J dropped 6; count of bases not matched to a gene: 11. The CDR3 is 16 residues long. The CDR3 spells CASSYGGVFFSGELFF. DNA for the CDR3: TGTGCCAGCAGCTACGGGGGGGTTTTCTTCTCCGGGGAGCTGTTTTTT.

This sequence joins TRBV5-6 and TRBJ1-3, with TRBD1 identical over 7 bases. CDR3 length: 16 residues. Germline CDR1 is SGHDT and CDR2 is YYEEEE. V gave up 4 bases and J gave up 0 bases; unmatched junction bases: 7. In DNA, the CDR3 is TGTGCCAGCAGCCCAGGTGGGACAGCCTCTGGAAACACCATATATTTT. Protein: CASSPGGTASGNTIYF. The whole variable domain, filled in from reference TRBV5-6 and TRBJ1-3, reads DAGVTQSPTHLIKTRGQQVTLRCSPKSGHDTVSWYQQALGQGPQFIFQYYEEEERQRGNFPDRFSGHQFPNYSSELNVNALLLGDSALYLCASSPGGTASGNTIYFGEGSWLTVV.

The gene calls are TRBV7-3 and TRBJ2-7; 8 bases agree with TRBD2. The V gene's germline CDR1 is SGHTA and CDR2 FQGTGA. V dropped 5 bases and J dropped 5; count of bases not matched to a gene: 11. The CDR3 is 15 residues long. The CDR3 sequence: CASSPGTSVRDEQYF. The CDR3 coding sequence is TGTGCCAGCAGCCCGGGGACTAGTGTCCGGGACGAGCAGTACTTC.

The chain joins TRBV28 to TRBJ1-5; no definite D call. The germline V and J ends were trimmed by 8 bases and 0 bases, with 14 bases remaining between them. Germline-derived CDR1 and CDR2 are MDHEN and SYDVKM. This CDR3 contains 15 residues. The CDR3 DNA reads TGTGCCAGCCGTGTTTCAGGTTATAGCAATCAGCCCCAGCATTTT. Translation: CASRVSGYSNQPQHF.

This chain joins TRBV6-6 and TRBJ1-2; 7 nucleotides line up with TRBD1. This CDR3 region has 16 residues. Trimming at V came to 5 bases and at J to 3 bases, leaving 12 bases not matched to a gene. In germline, CDR1 is MNHNY, CDR2 SVGAGI (reference sequence). This CDR3 reads CASSRGITGDDYGYTF. The DNA of the CDR3 is TGTGCCAGCAGTCGGGGGATAACAGGGGACGACTATGGCTACACCTTC.

J is TRBJ2-3 and V is TRBV10-3; the match to TRBD1 covers 11 bases. The germline CDR1 and CDR2 sequences are ENHRY and SYGVKD. The CDR3 totals 17 residues. With 2 bases clipped from V and 7 bases from J, the junction kept 11 bases outside the gene matches. CDR3 nucleotide sequence: TGTGCCATCAGTGAGAGGTTTGGGGACAGGGGGTATTATACGCAGTATTTT. The encoded protein is CAISERFGDRGYYTQYF.